A single sample gave rise to the 7 T cell receptor beta chains below, sequenced in a study of response to subunit inactivated influenza vaccine (dated by TCRdb to 2017 to 2018). Library preparation used RT-PCR. Sequencing relied on an Illumina HiSeq 2500. In TCRdb, the public reads were trimmed at Q25 with fastp and aligned with MiXCR, with productive beta chains retained. Records with the same CDR3 protein are collapsed into one entry carrying the most frequent genes and DNA. The sample table lists roughly 650,000 distinct CDR3 sequences, around a sixth of them with a count of one. Around 10% of the sample is in the top ten clones. This material consisted of PBMCs from blood, taken 11 to 12 days after vaccination. The receptors here all came from a man aged 50-59 years who received an inactivated influenza vaccine. Donor details come from another sample of the same person, matched by shared clones.

There are a few counts of this clonotype. The gene calls are TRBV7-9 and TRBJ2-7; 8 bases fit TRBD1. The CDR3 totals 14 residues. Germline CDR1 is SEHNR and CDR2 is FQNEAQ (reference sequence). The V and J ends lost 4 bases and 4 bases, in that order; junction bases with no gene match: 6. CDR3 bases: TGTGCCAGCAGCTATGACAGGGGTGTATACGAGCAGTACTTC. It yields the protein CASSYDRGVYEQYF.

This clonotype appeared a few times. The chain carries TRBV6-2 or TRBV6-3 and TRBJ2-3; perhaps TRBD1 as D (5 bases). Germline V gives CDR1 MNHEY, CDR2 SVGEGT. Trimming took 6 bases from V and 4 from J, leaving 20 bases between them. This CDR3 is 16 amino acids long. DNA of the CDR3: TGTGCCAGCAGATCGCCGACAGCGACGGGCGCAGATACGCAGTATTTT. Translated, it gives CASRSPTATGADTQYF.

This clonotype was recorded once. Just one base apart from a much larger clone, this may be a read error. The chain links TRBV12-3 or TRBV12-4 to TRBJ1-1, with TRBD1 matching over 7 bases. The CDR3 contains 11 residues. The CDR3 DNA reads TGTTCCAGCAGTTCAGGGGGAGAAGCTTTCTTT. Translation: CSSSSGGEAFF.

V and J are TRBV4-2 and TRBJ2-5, with 14 bases fitting TRBD2. Trimming at V came to 3 bases and at J to 5 bases, leaving 8 bases not matched to a gene. Germline V gives CDR1 LGHNA, CDR2 YNFKEQ. The CDR3 runs to 17 residues. The CDR3 region has the DNA TGTGCCAGCAGCCATGGGACTAGCGGGGGTTATGGCGAGACCCAGTACTTC. This gives the protein CASSHGTSGGYGETQYF.

This clonotype was seen more than once but under ten times. The chain employs TRBV6-1 and TRBJ1-2, with D maybe TRBD1 (5 bases). V lost 3 bases to trimming and J lost 3 bases, with 14 bases between them. Germline assignment: CDR1 MNHNS and CDR2 SASEGT. The CDR3 contains 15 residues. CDR3: CASSDPDRGYYGYTF. The CDR3 DNA reads TGTGCCAGCAGTGACCCGGATCGGGGCTACTATGGCTACACCTTC.

This clonotype showed up just a few times. The rearrangement joins TRBV20-1 to TRBJ1-1; 8 nucleotides align to TRBD1. J gave up 5 bases and V 5 bases, and 7 bases lay outside the gene matches. The V gene's germline CDR1 is DFQATT and CDR2 SNEGSKA (reference sequence). The CDR3 is 13 residues long. The CDR3 sequence: CSARTTGVTEAFF. CDR3 DNA sequence: TGCAGTGCTCGAACGACAGGGGTGACTGAAGCTTTCTTT.

For this clonotype: A junction boundary mismatches the germline segment, possibly from a read error. V usage is TRBV30 and J usage is TRBJ2-7; D is uncertain. This CDR3 comprises 12 residues. Germline V gene data show CDR1 as GTSNPN and CDR2 as SVGIG (reference sequence). CDR3 amino acids: CAWRRVVDEQHF. Here the CDR3 DNA reads TGTGCCTGGAGAAGGGTGGTCGACGAGCAGCACTTC.